This TCR beta chain derives from a study of OX40 agonist ivuxolimab in advanced cancers. Study-level information: Age averaged about 62 years (range roughly 23 to 79), and 82.7% were male. Therapy given before enrollment (anti-PD-1, anti-PD-L1 or anti-CTLA-4) was allowed, and around 44% had some.

Remarks on this clone: As yet, its antigen is unknown.

Sequencing was performed with immunoSEQ multiplex PCR; in TCRdb, only in-frame clones are kept and a portion is missing. The sample has roughly 66,000 clones; approximately 90% are singletons. Study-level results: Near-lowest levels of clonal expansion characterized partial responders at 0.1-3.0 mg/kg.

The material sequenced was CD4+ or CD8+ T cells sorted from blood, taken in a trial of the OX40 agonist ivuxolimab. The receptor's source is an adult with an advanced solid tumor such as melanoma, head and neck, liver or kidney cancer.

The CDR3 bases are TGTGCCAGCATCCTCCGGGGTTTCAATCAGCCCCAGCATTTT. Residues: CASILRGFNQPQHF. This chain joins TRBV7-2 and TRBJ1-5; D is uncertain. V was shortened by 7 bases and J by 3 bases, with 13 bases between the two germline ends. The germline V gene encodes CDR1 SGHTA and CDR2 FQGNSA. CDR3 length: 14 amino acids.